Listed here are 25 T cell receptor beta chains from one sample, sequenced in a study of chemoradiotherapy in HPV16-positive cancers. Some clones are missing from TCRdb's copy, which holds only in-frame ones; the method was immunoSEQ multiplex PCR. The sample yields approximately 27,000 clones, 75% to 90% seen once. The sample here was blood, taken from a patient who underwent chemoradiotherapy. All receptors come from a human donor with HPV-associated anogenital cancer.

The DNA for the CDR3 is TGTGCCAGCAGCCTCATTACCGGGACCCATGGAAATCAGCCCCAGCATTTT. Its protein is CASSLITGTHGNQPQHF. The chain combines TRBV28 with TRBJ1-5, with D possibly matching TRBD1 (5 bases). This CDR3 is 17 amino acids long. Germline CDR1 MDHEN, CDR2 SYDVKM. V lost 6 bases to trimming and J lost 4 bases, with 22 bases between them.

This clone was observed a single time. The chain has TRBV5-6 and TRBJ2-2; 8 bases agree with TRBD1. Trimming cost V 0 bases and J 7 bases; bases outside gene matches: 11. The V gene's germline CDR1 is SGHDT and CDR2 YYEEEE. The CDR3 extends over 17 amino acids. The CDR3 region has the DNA TGTGCCAGCAGCTTGGCTGGACAGGGCAGGTGGGTCGGGGAGCTGTTTTTT. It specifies CASSLAGQGRWVGELFF.

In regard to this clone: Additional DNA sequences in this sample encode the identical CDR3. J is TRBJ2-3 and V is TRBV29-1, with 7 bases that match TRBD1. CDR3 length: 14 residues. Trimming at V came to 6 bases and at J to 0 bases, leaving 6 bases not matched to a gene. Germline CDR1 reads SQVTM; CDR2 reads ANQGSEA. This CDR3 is CSVGDRASTDTQYF. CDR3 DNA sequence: TGCAGCGTCGGAGACAGGGCCAGCACAGATACGCAGTATTTT.

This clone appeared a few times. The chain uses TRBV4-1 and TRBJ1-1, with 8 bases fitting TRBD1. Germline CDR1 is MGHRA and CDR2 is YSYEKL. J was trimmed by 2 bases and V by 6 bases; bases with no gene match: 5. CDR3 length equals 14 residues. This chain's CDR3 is CASSQGAYNTEAFF. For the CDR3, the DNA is TGCGCCAGCAGTCAGGGGGCCTACAACACTGAAGCTTTCTTT.

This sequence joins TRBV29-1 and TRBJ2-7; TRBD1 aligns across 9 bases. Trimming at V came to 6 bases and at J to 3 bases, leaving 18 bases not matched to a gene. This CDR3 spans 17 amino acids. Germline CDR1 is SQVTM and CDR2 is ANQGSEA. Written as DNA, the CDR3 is TGCAGCGTGAAACGAGGGGGAACAGGGGGCTATAGCTACGAGCAGTACTTC. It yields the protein CSVKRGGTGGYSYEQYF.

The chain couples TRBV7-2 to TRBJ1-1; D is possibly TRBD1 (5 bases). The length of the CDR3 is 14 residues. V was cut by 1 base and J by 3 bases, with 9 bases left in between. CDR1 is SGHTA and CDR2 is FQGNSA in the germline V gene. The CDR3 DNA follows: TGTGCCAGCAGCTTAGACAGGACTTACACTGAAGCTTTCTTT. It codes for CASSLDRTYTEAFF.

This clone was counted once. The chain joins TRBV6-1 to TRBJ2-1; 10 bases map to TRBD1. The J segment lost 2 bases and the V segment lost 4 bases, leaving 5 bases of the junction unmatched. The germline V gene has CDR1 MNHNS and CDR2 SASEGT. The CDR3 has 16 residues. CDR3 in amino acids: CASSGQGASAYNEQFF. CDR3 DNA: TGTGCCAGCAGTGGACAGGGGGCCTCGGCCTACAATGAGCAGTTCTTC.

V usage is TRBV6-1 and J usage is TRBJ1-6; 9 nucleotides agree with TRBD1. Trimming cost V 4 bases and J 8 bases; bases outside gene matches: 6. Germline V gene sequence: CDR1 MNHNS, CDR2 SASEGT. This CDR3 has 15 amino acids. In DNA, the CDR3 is TGTGCCAGCAGTGTTTCGGGACAGGGAGATTCACCCCTCCACTTT. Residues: CASSVSGQGDSPLHF.

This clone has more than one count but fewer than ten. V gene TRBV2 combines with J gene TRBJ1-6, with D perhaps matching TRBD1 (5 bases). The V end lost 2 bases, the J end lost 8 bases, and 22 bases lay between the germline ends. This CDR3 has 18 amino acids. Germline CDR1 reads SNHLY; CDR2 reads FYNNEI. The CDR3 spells CASSEQGFKGARHSPLHF. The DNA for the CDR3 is TGTGCCAGCAGTGAACAAGGTTTCAAAGGGGCGCGGCATTCACCCCTCCACTTT.

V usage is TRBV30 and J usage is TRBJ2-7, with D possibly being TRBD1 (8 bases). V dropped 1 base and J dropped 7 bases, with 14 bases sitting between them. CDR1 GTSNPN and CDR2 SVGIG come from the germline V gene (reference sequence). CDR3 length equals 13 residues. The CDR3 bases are TGTGCCTGGAGTGCCCAACAGGGGGGGGAGCAGTACGTC. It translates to CAWSAQQGGEQYV.

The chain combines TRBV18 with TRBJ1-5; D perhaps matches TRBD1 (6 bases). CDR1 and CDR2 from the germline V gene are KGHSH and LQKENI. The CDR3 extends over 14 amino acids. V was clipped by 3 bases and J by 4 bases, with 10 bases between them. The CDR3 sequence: CASSPGGGNQPQHF. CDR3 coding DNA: TGTGCCAGCTCACCTGGAGGGGGAAATCAGCCCCAGCATTTT.

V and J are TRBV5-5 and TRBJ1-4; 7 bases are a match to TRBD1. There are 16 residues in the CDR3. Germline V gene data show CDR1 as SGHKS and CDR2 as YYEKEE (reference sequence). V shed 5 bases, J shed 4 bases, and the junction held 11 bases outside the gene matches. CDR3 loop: CASSSNRGASNEKLFF. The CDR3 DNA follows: TGTGCCAGCAGTTCCAACAGGGGAGCAAGTAATGAAAAACTGTTTTTT. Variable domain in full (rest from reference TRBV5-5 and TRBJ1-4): DAGVTQSPTHLIKTRGQQVTLRCSPISGHKSVSWYQQVLGQGPQFIFQYYEKEERGRGNFPDRFSARQFPNYSSELNVNALLLGDSALYLCASSSNRGASNEKLFFGSGTQLSVL.

The CDR3 reads CASCTGTLNTGELFF. As DNA, the CDR3 is TGTGCCAGCTGTACTGGGACTCTGAACACCGGGGAGCTGTTTTTT. V and J are TRBV9 and TRBJ2-2, with a weak D call TRBD2 (6 bases). This CDR3 spans 15 amino acids. V was shortened by 7 bases and J by 1 base, with 14 bases between the two germline ends. The germline V gene encodes CDR1 SGDLS and CDR2 YYNGEE.

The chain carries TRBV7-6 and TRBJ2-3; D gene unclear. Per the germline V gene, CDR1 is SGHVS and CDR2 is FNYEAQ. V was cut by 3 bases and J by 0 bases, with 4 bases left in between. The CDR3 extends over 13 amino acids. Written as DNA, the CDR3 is TGTGCCAGCAGCTTTGGTAGCACAGATACGCAGTATTTT. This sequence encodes CASSFGSTDTQYF.

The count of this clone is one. The CDR3 nucleotides are TGTGCCAGTAGCGAGACAGGAACTGAAAAACTGTTTTTT. Its protein is CASSETGTEKLFF. The chain is built from TRBV19 and TRBJ1-4, with D possibly matching TRBD1 (6 bases). This CDR3 has 13 residues. The germline gives CDR1 LNHDA, CDR2 SQIVND (reference sequence). With 6 bases removed from V and 7 bases from J, the gap between germline ends came to 12 bases.

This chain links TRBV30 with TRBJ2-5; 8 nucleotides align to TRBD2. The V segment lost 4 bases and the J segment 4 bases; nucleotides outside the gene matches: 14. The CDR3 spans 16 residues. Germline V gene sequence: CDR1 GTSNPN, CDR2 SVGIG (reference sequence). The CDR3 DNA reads TGTGCCTGGAACGCCCTTCAACAGCGGGGGCGAGAGACCCAGTACTTC. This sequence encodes CAWNALQQRGRETQYF.

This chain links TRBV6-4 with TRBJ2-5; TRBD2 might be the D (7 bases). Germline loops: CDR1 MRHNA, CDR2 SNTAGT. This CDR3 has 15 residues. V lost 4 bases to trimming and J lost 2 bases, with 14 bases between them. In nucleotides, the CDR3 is TGTGCCAGCAGTGTTGACGGGGGGCCTCAAGAGACCCAGTACTTC. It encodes CASSVDGGPQETQYF.

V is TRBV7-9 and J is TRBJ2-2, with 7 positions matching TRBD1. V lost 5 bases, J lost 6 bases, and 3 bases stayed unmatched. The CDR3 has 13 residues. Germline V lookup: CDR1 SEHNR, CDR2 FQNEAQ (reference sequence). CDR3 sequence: CASSPTGSGELFF. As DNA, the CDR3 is TGTGCCAGCAGCCCGACAGGGTCCGGGGAGCTGTTTTTT.

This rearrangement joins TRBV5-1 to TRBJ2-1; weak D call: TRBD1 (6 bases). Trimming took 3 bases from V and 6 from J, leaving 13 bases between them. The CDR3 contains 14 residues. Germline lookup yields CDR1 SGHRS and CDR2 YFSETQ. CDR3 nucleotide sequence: TGCGCCAGCAGCTCAACACAGGGACCCAATGAGCAGTTCTTC. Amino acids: CASSSTQGPNEQFF.

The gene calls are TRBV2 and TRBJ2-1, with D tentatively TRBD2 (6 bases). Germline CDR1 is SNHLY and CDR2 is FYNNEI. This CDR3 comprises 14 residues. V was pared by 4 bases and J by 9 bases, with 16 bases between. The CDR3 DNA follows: TGTGCCAGCAGTGGCGACGGGGGAGGACGTGAGCAGTTCTTC. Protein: CASSGDGGGREQFF.

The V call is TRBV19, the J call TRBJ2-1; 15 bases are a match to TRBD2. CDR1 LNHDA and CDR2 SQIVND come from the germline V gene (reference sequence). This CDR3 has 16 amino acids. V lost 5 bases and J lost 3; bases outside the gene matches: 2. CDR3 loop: CASSGGLAGGYNEQFF. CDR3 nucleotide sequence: TGTGCCAGTAGTGGGGGACTAGCGGGGGGCTACAATGAGCAGTTCTTC.

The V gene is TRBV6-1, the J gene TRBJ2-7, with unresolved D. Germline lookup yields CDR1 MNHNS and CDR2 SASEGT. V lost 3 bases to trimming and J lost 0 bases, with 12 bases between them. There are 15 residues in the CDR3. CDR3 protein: CASSDVSTGSYEQYV. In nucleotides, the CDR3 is TGTGCCAGCAGTGATGTTTCAACGGGCTCCTACGAGCAGTACGTC.

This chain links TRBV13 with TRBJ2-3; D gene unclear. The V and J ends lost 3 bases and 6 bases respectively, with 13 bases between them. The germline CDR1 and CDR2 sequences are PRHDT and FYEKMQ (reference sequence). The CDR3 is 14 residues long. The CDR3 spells CASSFTVKWDTQYF. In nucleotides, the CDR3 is TGTGCCAGCAGCTTTACGGTTAAATGGGATACGCAGTATTTT.

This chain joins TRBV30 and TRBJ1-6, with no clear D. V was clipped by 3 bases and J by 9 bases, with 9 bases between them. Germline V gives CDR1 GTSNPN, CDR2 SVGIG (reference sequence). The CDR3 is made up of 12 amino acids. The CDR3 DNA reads TGTGCCTGGAGCGGTCGTAGTTCACCCCTCCACTTT. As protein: CAWSGRSSPLHF.

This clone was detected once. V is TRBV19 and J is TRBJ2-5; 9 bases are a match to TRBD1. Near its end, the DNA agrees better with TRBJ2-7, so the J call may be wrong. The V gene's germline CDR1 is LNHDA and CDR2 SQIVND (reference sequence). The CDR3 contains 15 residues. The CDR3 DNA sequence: TGTGCCAGTAGGGCCACGGGACAGGGTCACCACGAGCAGTACTTC. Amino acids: CASRATGQGHHEQYF.